These 25 T cell receptor beta chains were all obtained from the same sample, sequenced in a study of Ad26.COV2.S vaccination and SARS-CoV-2 variants (TCRdb year 2021). The library was prepared using the immunoSEQ multiplex PCR assay. TCRdb took over this immuneACCESS table, retaining in-frame rearrangements with V and J assigned. Such tables are incomplete; in checked studies, under half of the missing clones stem from an unresolved V gene, and the remainder is unexplained. The sample table shows around 420,000 clones, and around nine tenths are seen once. Jointly, the top ten make up about 3.5% of the sample. The sample's treatment or condition label, in plain terms: some 19 received Ad26.COV2.S at low or high dose, single or two shots; 5 received placebo; per-sample allocation not given. For vaccine and placebo recipients, the sequenced repertoires came from samples collected on day 63 after the first injection.

Sequenced here: peripheral blood, sampled in a trial of Ad26.COV2.S vaccine versus placebo. All receptors come from a person between 18 and 60 years old who received the Ad26.COV2.S COVID-19 vaccine or a placebo.

The chain joins TRBV29-1 to TRBJ2-7; D is unclear. The germline gives CDR1 SQVTM, CDR2 ANQGSEA. V lost 4 bases, J lost 3 bases, and 10 bases lay in between. CDR3 length equals 12 residues. The CDR3 nucleotides are TGCAGCGTTGGGTGGCAGAACTACGAGCAGTACTTC. Residues: CSVGWQNYEQYF.

The J gene is TRBJ2-7, the V gene TRBV5-5, with D possibly being TRBD1 (5 bases). In germline, CDR1 is SGHKS, CDR2 YYEKEE (reference sequence). Trimming stripped 0 bases from V and 2 bases from J, with 9 bases between. The CDR3 runs to 14 residues. For the CDR3, the DNA is TGTGCCAGCAGCTTGGGGACAACAACCTACGAGCAGTACTTC. Translation gives CASSLGTTTYEQYF.

This clone was found a few times. The chain has TRBV7-2 and TRBJ2-7; 7 positions agree with TRBD1. Germline lookup yields CDR1 SGHTA and CDR2 FQGNSA. The CDR3 runs 14 residues. V shed 3 bases, J shed 3 bases, and the junction held 5 bases outside the gene matches. The CDR3: CASSLWDRNYEQYF. CDR3 coding DNA: TGTGCCAGCAGCTTGTGGGACAGAAACTACGAGCAGTACTTC. The full variable domain, rest sourced from reference TRBV7-2 and TRBJ2-7, is GAGVSQSPSNKVTEKGKDVELRCDPISGHTALYWYRQSLGQGLEFLIYFQGNSAPDKSGLPSDRFSAERTGGSVSTLTIQRTQQEDSAVYLCASSLWDRNYEQYFGPGTRLTVT.

V gene TRBV28 combines with J gene TRBJ1-1; no firm D call. From germline, CDR1 is MDHEN and CDR2 SYDVKM. The CDR3 consists of 11 residues. V was pared by 5 bases and J by 1 base, with 2 bases between. CDR3 protein: CASSRNTEAFF. CDR3 in DNA: TGTGCCAGCAGTCGGAACACTGAAGCTTTCTTT.

This clone was counted once. This chain uses TRBV5-4 with TRBJ2-7, with D unclear. Trimming took off 0 bases at V and 0 bases at J, with 10 bases between the two ends. This CDR3 region has 15 residues. CDR1 and CDR2 from the germline V gene are SGHNT and YYREEE (reference sequence). The chain's CDR3 is CASSLERTLSYEQYF. CDR3 sequence (DNA): TGTGCCAGCAGCTTGGAGAGGACGCTCTCCTACGAGCAGTACTTC. Together with reference TRBV5-4 and TRBJ2-7, the CDR3 gives the full variable domain: ETGVTQSPTHLIKTRGQQVTLRCSSQSGHNTVSWYQQALGQGPQFIFQYYREEENGRGNFPPRFSGLQFPNYSSELNVNALELDDSALYLCASSLERTLSYEQYFGPGTRLTVT.

V is TRBV7-9 and J is TRBJ1-1; weak D call: TRBD1 (5 bases). The CDR3 contains 14 residues. The germline gives CDR1 SEHNR, CDR2 FQNEAQ (reference sequence). V gave up 5 bases and J gave up 6 bases, with 16 bases separating them. The CDR3 region is CASSPQGGWAEAFF. CDR3 coding DNA: TGTGCCAGCAGCCCCCAGGGTGGTTGGGCTGAAGCTTTCTTT.

V gene TRBV7-9 combines with J gene TRBJ2-7; possible D gene TRBD1, 6 bases. The V and J ends lost 4 bases and 9 bases respectively, with 19 bases between them. The CDR3 has 14 residues. The germline V gene encodes CDR1 SEHNR and CDR2 FQNEAQ (reference sequence). CDR3 protein: CASSSSGTKSVQYF. CDR3 DNA sequence: TGTGCCAGCAGCTCTTCCGGGACAAAATCTGTGCAGTACTTC.

The chain uses TRBV18 and TRBJ2-5; D is possibly TRBD1 (7 bases). The CDR3 totals 15 residues. The germline gives CDR1 KGHSH, CDR2 LQKENI. V lost 3 bases and J 4 bases, leaving 15 bases between the germline ends. This CDR3 reads CASSPSRGVGETQYF. CDR3 nucleotides: TGTGCCAGCTCACCGTCCAGGGGGGTTGGAGAGACCCAGTACTTC. Based on the CDR3 plus reference TRBV18 and TRBJ2-5, the full variable domain is NAGVMQNPRHLVRRRGQEARLRCSPMKGHSHVYWYRQLPEEGLKFMVYLQKENIIDESGMPKERFSAEFPKEGPSILRIQQVVRGDSAAYFCASSPSRGVGETQYFGPGTRLLVL.

The V gene is TRBV4-3, the J gene TRBJ2-1; D possibly corresponds to TRBD1 (6 bases). Germline CDR1 and CDR2: LGHNA and YSLEER. This CDR3 region has 17 residues. V was cut by 5 bases and J by 4 bases, with 21 bases left in between. The CDR3 protein is CASSSSRQGTYYNEQFF. CDR3 DNA sequence: TGCGCCAGCAGCTCTTCCAGGCAGGGGACGTATTACAATGAGCAGTTCTTC.

The chain is built from TRBV28 and TRBJ1-5; D is possibly TRBD1 (6 bases). The ends were cut back, 7 bases at V and 6 bases at J, with 19 bases in the middle. CDR1 and CDR2 from the germline V gene are MDHEN and SYDVKM. There are 15 residues in the CDR3. Written as DNA, the CDR3 is TGTGCCAGCACCCTCTGGGGGGCGCAGGGTCAGCCCCAGCATTTT. Its protein is CASTLWGAQGQPQHF.

The gene calls are TRBV6-6 and TRBJ1-6, with D unclear. This CDR3 has 14 amino acids. Germline V gene sequence: CDR1 MNHNY, CDR2 SVGAGI (reference sequence). The germline V and J ends were trimmed by 4 bases and 6 bases, with 10 bases remaining between them. The CDR3 bases are TGTGCCAGCAGTTTTTCCAAGGCTAATTCACCCCTCCACTTT. It yields the protein CASSFSKANSPLHF.

V usage is TRBV5-8 and J usage is TRBJ1-5; TRBD1 matches 8 bases. Trimming cost V 4 bases and J 4 bases; bases outside gene matches: 4. The CDR3 extends over 14 amino acids. Germline V gene sequence: CDR1 SGHTS, CDR2 YDEGEE. CDR3 DNA sequence: TGTGCCAGCAGCACAGGGGGTTGGAATCAGCCCCAGCATTTT. Residues: CASSTGGWNQPQHF.

The chain is built from TRBV4-1 and TRBJ2-7; TRBD1 aligns across 12 bases. Germline CDR1 MGHRA, CDR2 YSYEKL. The length of the CDR3 is 16 residues. The junction had 4 bases not matched to a gene; V was cut back by 3 bases and J by 1 base. CDR3 protein: CASSQGTGGASYEQYF. In nucleotides, the CDR3 is TGCGCCAGCAGCCAGGGGACAGGGGGCGCTTCCTACGAGCAGTACTTC.

This CDR3 is CAWSVHAGPGNTIYF. The CDR3 DNA reads TGTGCCTGGAGTGTACATGCAGGCCCTGGAAACACCATATATTTT. This chain joins TRBV30 and TRBJ1-3; no definite D call. Trimming left V 0 bases short and J 2 bases short, with 11 bases between. The CDR3 is 15 residues long. Germline V gene data show CDR1 as GTSNPN and CDR2 as SVGIG (reference sequence).

This chain uses TRBV19 with TRBJ1-1; maybe TRBD1 (5 bases). Per the germline V gene, CDR1 is LNHDA and CDR2 is SQIVND (reference sequence). The V and J ends lost 5 bases and 4 bases respectively, with 11 bases between them. The CDR3 is 13 residues long. In DNA, the CDR3 is TGTGCCAGTAGTCAGGGAATAGTCACTGAAGCTTTCTTT. Protein product: CASSQGIVTEAFF.

This chain joins TRBV7-3 and TRBJ2-1; 7 bases agree with TRBD2. Germline trimming cut 2 bases from V and 9 bases from J; bases unmatched to any gene: 7. Germline lookup yields CDR1 SGHTA and CDR2 FQGTGA. The CDR3 contains 14 residues. DNA for the CDR3: TGTGCCAGCAGCTTAGAGCCCGGGGGGAGTGAGCAGTTCTTC. It specifies CASSLEPGGSEQFF.

The chain couples TRBV28 to TRBJ2-1, with 9 bases identical to TRBD1. CDR1 and CDR2 from the germline V gene are MDHEN and SYDVKM. The CDR3 is 15 amino acids. J was trimmed by 4 bases and V by 6 bases; bases with no gene match: 7. CDR3 sequence reads: CASRVGTGSYNEQFF. CDR3 in DNA: TGTGCCAGCAGGGTAGGGACAGGGTCGTACAATGAGCAGTTCTTC.

This clone was found a few times. The chain joins TRBV2 to TRBJ2-7; D not certain. V was cut by 2 bases and J by 5 bases, with 7 bases left in between. Germline CDR1 and CDR2: SNHLY and FYNNEI. CDR3 length: 12 amino acids. The CDR3 region is CASSETANEQYF. DNA of the CDR3: TGTGCCAGCAGTGAAACGGCCAACGAGCAGTACTTC.

The V call is TRBV29-1, the J call TRBJ2-1; a possible D gene is TRBD1 (5 bases). With 3 bases removed from V and 0 bases from J, the gap between germline ends came to 6 bases. CDR1 and CDR2 from the germline V gene are SQVTM and ANQGSEA. CDR3 length equals 13 residues. This chain's CDR3 is CSVDRASYNEQFF. CDR3 DNA: TGCAGCGTTGACAGGGCCTCCTACAATGAGCAGTTCTTC.

As DNA, the CDR3 is TGTGCCAGCAGTGAGGCCAGGATGTACGAGCAGTACTTC. Translated: CASSEARMYEQYF. The V gene is TRBV6-1, the J gene TRBJ2-7; D remains ambiguous. The germline V gene has CDR1 MNHNS and CDR2 SASEGT. This CDR3 is built from 13 residues. Trimming shortened V by 3 bases and J by 4 bases, and 10 bases separated the two germline ends.

This chain uses TRBV7-2 with TRBJ2-2, with 8 bases identical to TRBD1. V gave up 0 bases and J gave up 5 bases; unmatched junction bases: 8. CDR3 size: 17 residues. The germline CDR1 and CDR2 sequences are SGHTA and FQGNSA. The CDR3: CASSLAQGAIRTGELFF. In nucleotides, the CDR3 is TGTGCCAGCAGCTTAGCGCAGGGGGCAATAAGGACCGGGGAGCTGTTTTTT.

The gene calls are TRBV5-1 and TRBJ1-4; 8 bases align to TRBD1. The CDR3 extends over 14 amino acids. The V gene end was trimmed by 3 bases and the J gene end by 7 bases; junction bases not matched to a gene: 5. From germline, CDR1 is SGHRS and CDR2 YFSETQ. In DNA form, the CDR3 reads TGCGCCAGCAGCTCTCCGGGACAGGTTGAAAAACTGTTTTTT. It is translated as CASSSPGQVEKLFF.

The chain joins TRBV19 to TRBJ2-5, with TRBD1 matching 8 bases. The CDR3 length is 13 residues. V shed 6 bases and J 5 bases; nucleotides not matched to a gene: 5. Germline lookup yields CDR1 LNHDA and CDR2 SQIVND (reference sequence). The CDR3 bases are TGTGCCAGTAGCCAGGACAGGGAGGAGACCCAGTACTTC. It is translated as CASSQDREETQYF.

This chain joins TRBV7-2 and TRBJ2-1, with D unclear. Germline lookup yields CDR1 SGHTA and CDR2 FQGNSA. V was shortened by 5 bases and J by 0 bases, with 14 bases between the two germline ends. The CDR3 consists of 16 residues. CDR3 coding DNA: TGTGCCAGCAGCGCCAACCAAGACGTCTCCTACAATGAGCAGTTCTTC. Protein: CASSANQDVSYNEQFF.

This clone occurred once. The CDR3 DNA reads TGTGCCAGCAGTCCGAAGATGTCCTATAATTCACCCCTCCACTTT. It is translated as CASSPKMSYNSPLHF. V usage is TRBV6-5 and J usage is TRBJ1-6; D is unresolved. Deletions cut 5 bases from V and 1 base from J, with 9 bases between. In germline, CDR1 is MNHEY, CDR2 SVGAGI. The CDR3 consists of 15 residues.